The 17 T cell receptor beta chains below come from one sample, sequenced in a study of blood T cell repertoires in COVID-19. The method was immunoSEQ multiplex PCR; TCRdb's version includes in-frame clones alone and lacks a portion of them. The data contain 250,000 to 300,000 clones, about 90% of them singletons. The sample was peripheral blood. Receptors were obtained from a woman under 40 with COVID-19, enrolled during active disease.

V usage is TRBV28 and J usage is TRBJ2-7; 10 bases map to TRBD1. Looked up from germline, CDR1 is MDHEN and CDR2 is SYDVKM. CDR3 length: 15 residues. Trimming cost V 2 bases and J 2 bases; bases outside gene matches: 3. CDR3 residues: CASSLPGQGTYEQYF. The DNA of the CDR3 is TGTGCCAGCAGTTTACCGGGACAGGGGACCTACGAGCAGTACTTC. The full variable domain, in which reference TRBV28 and TRBJ2-7 provide the parts outside the CDR3, is DVKVTQSSRYLVKRTGEKVFLECVQDMDHENMFWYRQDPGLGLRLIYFSYDVKMKEKGDIPEGYSVSREKKERFSLILESASTNQTSMYLCASSLPGQGTYEQYFGPGTRLTVT.

The chain employs TRBV20-1 and TRBJ2-1; 11 nucleotides align to TRBD1. Unmatched junction bases numbered 13, after V lost 4 bases and J lost 8 bases. The CDR3 runs to 16 residues. The V gene's germline CDR1 is DFQATT and CDR2 SNEGSKA (reference sequence). CDR3 residues: CSANDWDRGIGDEQFF. DNA for the CDR3: TGCAGTGCTAATGACTGGGACAGGGGGATTGGGGATGAGCAGTTCTTC.

The chain carries TRBV4-3 and TRBJ2-1; D may be TRBD2 (6 bases). CDR3 size: 16 residues. Trimming removed 0 bases from V and 5 bases from J, with 14 bases in between. Germline V gene data show CDR1 as LGHNA and CDR2 as YSLEER. This CDR3 reads CASSQDLAGTDNEQFF. CDR3 coding DNA: TGCGCCAGCAGCCAAGATCTCGCGGGAACCGACAATGAGCAGTTCTTC.

In its sample, this clone was seen once. The chain couples TRBV19 to TRBJ2-2; D is possibly TRBD1 (6 bases). This CDR3 has 14 amino acids. The V end was cut by 5 bases, the J end by 5 bases, with 12 bases between. Germline V lookup: CDR1 LNHDA, CDR2 SQIVND (reference sequence). CDR3 nucleotides: TGTGCCAGTAGTCCCCACAGGGAAACCGGGGAGCTGTTTTTT. This gives the protein CASSPHRETGELFF.

To note about this clone: The same CDR3 can be traced to other DNA sequences in this sample. The V and J genes are TRBV6-5 and TRBJ1-6, with D unresolved. Germline lookup yields CDR1 MNHEY and CDR2 SVGAGI. Trimming took 8 bases from V and 1 from J, leaving 6 bases between them. This CDR3 has 13 residues. The CDR3 sequence is CASRRSYNSPLHF. CDR3 in DNA: TGTGCCAGCCGGAGGTCCTATAATTCACCCCTCCACTTT.

This clone has only one observation. The chain is built from TRBV19 and TRBJ2-7, with 11 nucleotides matching TRBD2. The ends lost 5 bases at V and 5 bases at J; junction bases unmatched: 11. Germline CDR1 and CDR2: LNHDA and SQIVND (reference sequence). CDR3 length: 16 residues. The CDR3 bases are TGTGCCAGTAGTCCAATAGCGGGAGGGCCTGGGGACGAGCAGTACTTC. As protein: CASSPIAGGPGDEQYF.

For this clone: The same CDR3 is also encoded by other DNA sequences in this sample. The genes are TRBV28 and TRBJ1-2; the D is unclear. The V gene's germline CDR1 is MDHEN and CDR2 SYDVKM. Trimming pared 3 bases from V and 5 bases from J, leaving 7 bases between. The CDR3 spans 12 residues. Here the CDR3 reads CASSFEGYGYTF. CDR3 nucleotides: TGTGCCAGCAGTTTTGAGGGTTATGGCTACACCTTC.

The chain uses TRBV30 and TRBJ2-2, with D possibly TRBD2 on 6 matching bases. From germline, CDR1 is GTSNPN and CDR2 SVGIG (reference sequence). V was cut by 7 bases and J by 1 base, with 13 bases left in between. The CDR3 covers 14 residues. DNA for the CDR3: TGTGCCTACTCGGGGAGGTTGAACACCGGGGAGCTGTTTTTT. It specifies CAYSGRLNTGELFF.

The rearrangement uses TRBV5-4 and TRBJ1-4, with a tentative D call TRBD1 (6 bases). Germline V lookup: CDR1 SGHNT, CDR2 YYREEE (reference sequence). V shed 5 bases and J shed 8 bases, with 16 bases lying between them. The CDR3 has 14 residues. CDR3 nucleotide sequence: TGTGCCAGCAGTTACCACGGACAGCCCGAAAAACTGTTTTTT. The encoded protein is CASSYHGQPEKLFF. Complete variable domain (other parts from reference TRBV5-4 and TRBJ1-4): ETGVTQSPTHLIKTRGQQVTLRCSSQSGHNTVSWYQQALGQGPQFIFQYYREEENGRGNFPPRFSGLQFPNYSSELNVNALELDDSALYLCASSYHGQPEKLFFGSGTQLSVL.

V gene TRBV7-9 combines with J gene TRBJ2-2, with 9 nucleotides matching TRBD1. Per the germline V gene, CDR1 is SEHNR and CDR2 is FQNEAQ (reference sequence). This CDR3 has 16 residues. V was clipped by 6 bases and J by 5 bases; unmatched bases: 10. Here the CDR3 reads CASRPGTGTLTGELFF. In DNA, the CDR3 is TGTGCCAGCAGGCCCGGGACAGGGACCTTAACCGGGGAGCTGTTTTTT.

J is TRBJ2-5 and V is TRBV7-8; a weak D match, TRBD2 (6 bases). Germline CDR1 is SGHVS and CDR2 is FQNEAQ. V lost 5 bases and J lost 3, with 10 bases in between. The CDR3 consists of 13 residues. CDR3 amino acids: CASSPDYEETQYF. CDR3 in DNA: TGTGCCAGCAGCCCGGACTATGAAGAGACCCAGTACTTC.

The chain is built from TRBV2 and TRBJ2-7; TRBD2 agrees at 8 bases. The CDR3 spans 13 residues. Germline CDR1 and CDR2: SNHLY and FYNNEI. With 5 bases clipped from V and 7 bases from J, the junction kept 7 bases outside the gene matches. The CDR3 here is CASSKSGSGEQYF. The CDR3 coding sequence is TGTGCCAGCAGTAAGAGCGGGAGCGGGGAGCAGTACTTC.

The chain employs TRBV13 and TRBJ1-1; D remains ambiguous. Germline V gives CDR1 PRHDT, CDR2 FYEKMQ (reference sequence). The length of the CDR3 is 12 residues. The V and J ends lost 4 bases and 4 bases respectively, with 7 bases between them. The CDR3 region is CASSWPGTEAFF. CDR3 nucleotide sequence: TGTGCCAGCAGCTGGCCGGGCACTGAAGCTTTCTTT. The variable domain in full, completed from reference TRBV13 and TRBJ1-1, reads AAGVIQSPRHLIKEKRETATLKCYPIPRHDTVYWYQQGPGQDPQFLISFYEKMQSDKGSIPDRFSAQQFSDYHSELNMSSLELGDSALYFCASSWPGTEAFFGQGTRLTVV.

The chain recombines TRBV11-1 with TRBJ2-7, with 8 positions matching TRBD2. Looked up from germline, CDR1 is SGHAT and CDR2 is FQDESV (reference sequence). V lost 4 bases to trimming and J lost 2 bases; unmatched junction nucleotides: 4. The CDR3 contains 14 residues. This CDR3 reads CASSSGLAPYEQYF. The CDR3 coding sequence is TGTGCCAGCAGCTCCGGACTAGCCCCCTACGAGCAGTACTTC. Looking up the rest from reference TRBV11-1 and TRBJ2-7 gives the full variable domain: EAEVAQSPRYKITEKSQAVAFWCDPISGHATLYWYRQILGQGPELLVQFQDESVVDDSQLPKDRFSAERLKGVDSTLKIQPAELGDSAMYLCASSSGLAPYEQYFGPGTRLTVT.

This clone was counted only a few times. The rearrangement uses TRBV28 and TRBJ2-7, with D possibly being TRBD2 (6 bases). This CDR3 has 12 residues. The germline gives CDR1 MDHEN, CDR2 SYDVKM. Deletions cut 6 bases from V and 3 bases from J, with 9 bases between. The CDR3 DNA follows: TGTGCCAGCAGGGACTACCTCTACGAGCAGTACTTC. It is translated as CASRDYLYEQYF.

This clone was detected only a few times. This sequence joins TRBV19 and TRBJ2-3; tentatively, D is TRBD2 (7 bases). Trimming cost V 3 bases and J 5 bases, with 12 bases left between them. The V gene's germline CDR1 is LNHDA and CDR2 SQIVND (reference sequence). The CDR3 extends over 14 amino acids. In DNA, the CDR3 is TGTGCCAGTAGTATCGGGGGGCGCGTAGATACGCAGTATTTT. This gives the protein CASSIGGRVDTQYF.

The CDR3 coding sequence is TGTGCCAGCACCGCGGCTAGCGGGAGGGCCGATTCAGATACGCAGTATTTT. Translation: CASTAASGRADSDTQYF. The genes are TRBV7-9 and TRBJ2-3; 12 bases agree with TRBD2. The germline CDR1 and CDR2 sequences are SEHNR and FQNEAQ (reference sequence). V was clipped by 7 bases and J by 4 bases; unmatched bases: 12. The length of the CDR3 is 17 residues.